Following are 16 T cell receptor beta chains from one sample sequenced in a study of cytomegalovirus exposure and HLA in healthy donors. Both 60 Vbeta primers and 13 Jbeta primers went into the PCR. Only in-frame clones appear in the TCRdb table, and some are missing; sequencing was by immunoSEQ multiplex PCR. This table has under 150,000 clones, 75% to 80% appearing once. Sequencing was performed on PBMCs. Source of these receptors: a woman aged 30 to 39 in good health and CMV-seronegative.

J is TRBJ2-3 and V is TRBV18; no clear D gene. From germline, CDR1 is KGHSH and CDR2 LQKENI. Trimming removed 0 bases at V and 6 bases at J, with 10 bases between. The CDR3 has 14 amino acids. CDR3 nucleotide sequence: TGTGCCAGCTCACCACCTCGACCAGCGGATACGCAGTATTTT. Translating it yields CASSPPRPADTQYF.

This clone was counted once. The rearrangement links TRBV19 to TRBJ1-2, with D uncertain. This CDR3 is built from 14 residues. Germline assignment: CDR1 LNHDA and CDR2 SQIVND (reference sequence). V lost 4 bases and J 4 bases, leaving 13 bases between the germline ends. The CDR3 DNA is TGTGCCAGTAGTAGCCGGGATCCCCCCTATGGCTACACCTTC. This sequence encodes CASSSRDPPYGYTF. Complete variable domain (other parts from reference TRBV19 and TRBJ1-2): DGGITQSPKYLFRKEGQNVTLSCEQNLNHDAMYWYRQDPGQGLRLIYYSQIVNDFQKGDIAEGYSVSREKKESFPLTVTSAQKNPTAFYLCASSSRDPPYGYTFGSGTRLTVV.

This chain joins TRBV7-8 and TRBJ1-1, with D uncertain. The length of the CDR3 is 13 residues. V dropped 0 bases and J dropped 5 bases, with 7 bases sitting between them. Germline V gives CDR1 SGHVS, CDR2 FQNEAQ. The CDR3 sequence is CASSLAPGTEAFF. The CDR3 bases are TGTGCCAGCAGCTTAGCGCCGGGGACTGAAGCTTTCTTT.

In this sample, this clone turned up a few times. V and J are TRBV15 and TRBJ1-1; a weak D match, TRBD1 (5 bases). Germline CDR1 reads LNHNV; CDR2 reads YYDKDF (reference sequence). CDR3 length equals 15 residues. The V end lost 3 bases, the J end lost 1 base, and 12 bases lay between the germline ends. CDR3 nucleotide sequence: TGTGCCACCAGCAGGGAACGGACAAGGAACACTGAAGCTTTCTTT. Protein product: CATSRERTRNTEAFF.

The chain combines TRBV25-1 with TRBJ2-1; TRBD2 might be the D (6 bases). Germline V lookup: CDR1 MGHDK, CDR2 SYGVNS. The V end was cut by 4 bases, the J end by 3 bases, with 13 bases between. There are 15 residues in the CDR3. CDR3 region: CASSATGLDYNEQFF. Here the CDR3 DNA reads TGTGCCAGCAGTGCCACGGGACTGGACTACAATGAGCAGTTCTTC.

The V and J genes are TRBV6-1 and TRBJ2-5; TRBD1 might be the D (5 bases). Germline CDR1 MNHNS, CDR2 SASEGT. This CDR3 has 13 amino acids. Trimming pared 7 bases from V and 7 bases from J, leaving 16 bases between. CDR3 coding DNA: TGTGCCAGCACCGAAGGACCAACAGGGACCCAGTACTTC. It encodes CASTEGPTGTQYF.

The chain combines TRBV5-1 with TRBJ1-1; D might be TRBD1 (5 bases). The CDR3 length is 13 residues. Germline lookup yields CDR1 SGHRS and CDR2 YFSETQ. V dropped 4 bases and J dropped 6 bases, with 13 bases sitting between them. This CDR3 is CASSARRGSEAFF. Written as DNA, the CDR3 is TGCGCCAGCAGCGCCAGAAGGGGCTCTGAAGCTTTCTTT.

This clone showed up just once. This rearrangement joins TRBV5-1 to TRBJ2-7, with 7 bases aligning to TRBD1. Germline V gene data show CDR1 as SGHRS and CDR2 as YFSETQ. Trimming removed 4 bases from V and 0 bases from J; junction bases left unmatched: 7. This CDR3 is 15 amino acids long. CDR3: CASSQDRRSSYEQYF. Written as DNA, the CDR3 is TGCGCCAGCAGCCAGGACAGGCGGAGCTCCTACGAGCAGTACTTC. The variable domain in full, completed from reference TRBV5-1 and TRBJ2-7, reads KAGVTQTPRYLIKTRGQQVTLSCSPISGHRSVSWYQQTPGQGLQFLFEYFSETQRNKGNFPGRFSGRQFSNSRSEMNVSTLELGDSALYLCASSQDRRSSYEQYFGPGTRLTVT.

This chain connects TRBV7-6 to TRBJ2-5; 8 nucleotides agree with TRBD2. This CDR3 is 15 amino acids long. The germline V gene encodes CDR1 SGHVS and CDR2 FNYEAQ. V lost 5 bases and J lost 5; bases outside the gene matches: 10. CDR3 region: CASSLGTGGMETQYF. The CDR3 region has the DNA TGTGCCAGCAGCCTTGGGACGGGAGGGATGGAGACCCAGTACTTC.

The rearrangement uses TRBV4-3 and TRBJ1-3; D remains ambiguous. Germline CDR1 and CDR2: LGHNA and YSLEER. Between the trimmed V and J ends, which lost 4 bases and 1 base, there was a span of 11 bases. CDR3 length equals 15 residues. The CDR3, as DNA: TGCGCCAGCAGCCTAAGCGGGTATTCTGGAAACACCATATATTTT. Its translation: CASSLSGYSGNTIYF.

Turning to this clone: The junction and the germline gene differ at one end; a read error may be behind it. The chain joins TRBV19 to TRBJ1-2, with 7 nucleotides matching TRBD1. The CDR3 totals 12 residues. Germline CDR1 reads LNHDA; CDR2 reads SQIVND (reference sequence). The CDR3 region is CASSQGGGGYTF. Written as DNA, the CDR3 is TGTGCCAGTAGTCAGGGGGGCGGTGGCTACACCTTT. Complete variable domain (other parts from reference TRBV19 and TRBJ1-2): DGGITQSPKYLFRKEGQNVTLSCEQNLNHDAMYWYRQDPGQGLRLIYYSQIVNDFQKGDIAEGYSVSREKKESFPLTVTSAQKNPTAFYLCASSQGGGGYTFGSGTRLTVV.

This sequence joins TRBV5-4 and TRBJ2-7; 9 bases are shared with TRBD2. The germline V gene encodes CDR1 SGHNT and CDR2 YYREEE (reference sequence). There are 16 residues in the CDR3. Trimming removed 0 bases from V and 7 bases from J; junction bases left unmatched: 11. CDR3 sequence: CASSLAVSGGRGEQYF. The DNA of the CDR3 is TGTGCCAGCAGCTTGGCGGTCAGCGGGGGGCGCGGGGAGCAGTACTTC.

The chain carries TRBV18 and TRBJ2-3, with 8 bases aligning to TRBD1. J lost 1 base, V lost 5 bases, and 5 bases had no gene match. This CDR3 spans 15 amino acids. In germline, CDR1 is KGHSH, CDR2 LQKENI. This CDR3 is CASSYTGGGTDTQYF. For the CDR3, the DNA is TGTGCCAGCTCATATACAGGGGGAGGCACAGATACGCAGTATTTT. The variable domain in full, completed from reference TRBV18 and TRBJ2-3, reads NAGVMQNPRHLVRRRGQEARLRCSPMKGHSHVYWYRQLPEEGLKFMVYLQKENIIDESGMPKERFSAEFPKEGPSILRIQQVVRGDSAAYFCASSYTGGGTDTQYFGPGTRLTVL.

This CDR3 is CASSLASTGAEQYF. The CDR3, as DNA: TGTGCCAGCAGCTTAGCGTCGACAGGAGCCGAGCAGTACTTC. V and J are TRBV7-9 and TRBJ2-7; D is perhaps TRBD1 (6 bases). The V and J ends lost 0 bases and 6 bases respectively, with 12 bases between them. Germline-derived CDR1 and CDR2 are SEHNR and FQNEAQ (reference sequence). The CDR3 is 14 residues long.

V and J are TRBV30 and TRBJ1-5; D not certain. There are 13 residues in the CDR3. V gave up 0 bases and J gave up 5 bases, with 8 bases separating them. Germline CDR1 and CDR2: GTSNPN and SVGIG (reference sequence). The CDR3 protein is CAWSVVPDQPQHF. The CDR3 DNA is TGTGCCTGGAGTGTAGTCCCAGATCAGCCCCAGCATTTT.

The V call is TRBV13, the J call TRBJ2-7; possibly TRBD2 for D (6 bases). V lost 5 bases and J lost 3, with 8 bases in between. The germline V gene encodes CDR1 PRHDT and CDR2 FYEKMQ (reference sequence). The CDR3 has 12 residues. The CDR3 here is CASSRGIYEQYF. The DNA for the CDR3 is TGTGCCAGCAGCCGGGGGATCTACGAGCAGTACTTC. Full variable domain (rest looked up from reference TRBV13 and TRBJ2-7): AAGVIQSPRHLIKEKRETATLKCYPIPRHDTVYWYQQGPGQDPQFLISFYEKMQSDKGSIPDRFSAQQFSDYHSELNMSSLELGDSALYFCASSRGIYEQYFGPGTRLTVT.